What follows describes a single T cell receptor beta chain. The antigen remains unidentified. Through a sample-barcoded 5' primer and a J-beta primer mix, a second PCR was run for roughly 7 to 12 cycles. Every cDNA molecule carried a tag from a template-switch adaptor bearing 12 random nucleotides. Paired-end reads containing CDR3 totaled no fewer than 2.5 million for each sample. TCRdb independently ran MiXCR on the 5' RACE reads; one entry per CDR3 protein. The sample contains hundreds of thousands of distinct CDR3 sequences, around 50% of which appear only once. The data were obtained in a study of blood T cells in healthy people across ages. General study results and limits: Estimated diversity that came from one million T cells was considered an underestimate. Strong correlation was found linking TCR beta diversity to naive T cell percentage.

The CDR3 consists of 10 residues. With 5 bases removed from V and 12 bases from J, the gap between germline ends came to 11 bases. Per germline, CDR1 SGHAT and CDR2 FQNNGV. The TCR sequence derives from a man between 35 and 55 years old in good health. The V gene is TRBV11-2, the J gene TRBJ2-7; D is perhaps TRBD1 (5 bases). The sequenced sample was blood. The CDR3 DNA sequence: TGTGCCAGCAGCCGTGGGGCTTGGTACTTC. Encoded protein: CASSRGAWYF.